This passage covers 26 T cell receptor beta chains from one sample sequenced in a study of spatial heterogeneity in lung cancer. Study-wide results and caveats: The study found that expanded intratumoral alpha and beta TCR counts tracked tumor mutation counts.

The time point: sample taken at primary tumor resection. Their antigens remain unidentified. TCRdb reprocessed the 5' RACE reads via MiXCR and lists one record per CDR3 protein. The repertoire holds over 15,000 distinct CDR3 sequences, 5.5% to 6.5% seen once, with approximately 10% in the top ten. The sequenced sample was lung tumor tissue, obtained at surgery. The receptors stem from a female donor with early-stage non-small cell lung cancer.

This clonotype was seen many times. Because the library targeted alpha chains, this beta chain is an off-target read whose size means little. The chain carries TRBV11-2 and TRBJ2-7, with a tentative D call TRBD1 (6 bases). Between the trimmed V and J ends, which lost 1 base and 6 bases, there was a span of 13 bases. From germline, CDR1 is SGHAT and CDR2 FQNNGV. The CDR3 has 14 amino acids. The CDR3 here is CASSLGGTGREQYF. The CDR3 bases are TGTGCCAGCAGCTTAGGTGGTACAGGGCGCGAGCAGTACTTC.

This clonotype was recorded many times. A library made for alpha chains picked up this beta chain off target, so its size means little. This chain links TRBV2 with TRBJ2-7; a weak D match, TRBD2 (5 bases). V was pared by 8 bases and J by 4 bases, with 24 bases between. The CDR3 runs 16 residues. Germline V lookup: CDR1 SNHLY, CDR2 FYNNEI. The CDR3 sequence is CASGEPSGGWVYEQYF. DNA of the CDR3: TGTGCCAGCGGGGAACCAAGTGGAGGATGGGTTTACGAGCAGTACTTC.

To note about this clonotype: This beta chain is off target for a library built for alpha chains, so its abundance means little. The rearrangement uses TRBV27 and TRBJ2-1; 8 bases are a match to TRBD1. The CDR3 length is 14 residues. Losses at the gene ends were 3 bases for V and 5 bases for J; bases not matched to a gene: 3. Germline V gene sequence: CDR1 MNHEY, CDR2 SMNVEV (reference sequence). The CDR3 bases are TGTGCCAGCAGTTTTCAGGGGGCCAACAATGAGCAGTTCTTC. Its translation is CASSFQGANNEQFF.

This clonotype was observed at least ten times. Since it is a stray read in a library aimed at alpha chains, this beta chain has a size that is not meaningful. CDR3 protein: CASRRGLNYEQYF. The CDR3 coding sequence is TGTGCCAGCAGGCGGGGTCTAAACTACGAGCAGTACTTC. The chain recombines TRBV2 with TRBJ2-7, with D perhaps TRBD2 (6 bases). In germline, CDR1 is SNHLY, CDR2 FYNNEI. V was trimmed by 6 bases and J by 3 bases, leaving 12 bases between them. The CDR3 spans 13 residues.

This clonotype was seen at least ten times. In a library made to pick up alpha chains, this beta chain is a stray read with a size that means little. The J gene is TRBJ2-5, the V gene TRBV24-1, with D perhaps given as TRBD1 or TRBD2 (6 bases each). The CDR3 length is 14 residues. Germline V gives CDR1 KGHDR, CDR2 SFDVKD. With 3 bases removed from V and 7 bases from J, the gap between germline ends came to 14 bases. CDR3 protein: CATSDHGGPGTQYF. CDR3 sequence (DNA): TGTGCCACCAGTGATCATGGGGGGCCTGGGACCCAGTACTTC.

This clonotype was observed many times. For a library built for alpha chains, this beta chain is a stray read; little rests on its size. The chain joins TRBV2 to TRBJ1-5; D ambiguous. Per the germline V gene, CDR1 is SNHLY and CDR2 is FYNNEI. V gave up 7 bases and J gave up 2 bases, with 9 bases separating them. The CDR3 has 13 residues. The CDR3 is CASTGTGNQPQHF. DNA of the CDR3: TGTGCCAGCACGGGCACCGGCAATCAGCCCCAGCATTTT.

This clonotype has at least ten counts. This beta chain turned up in a library designed for alpha chains; as an off-target read, its abundance says little. The chain carries TRBV20-1 and TRBJ2-7; weak D call: TRBD2 (5 bases). The V gene lost 2 bases and the J gene lost 3 bases, with 11 bases spanning the gap. Germline assignment: CDR1 DFQATT and CDR2 SNEGSKA (reference sequence). This CDR3 is built from 13 residues. DNA for the CDR3: TGCAGTGCTAGACCCCGGGGTGGCTACGAGCAGTACTTC. Translated, it gives CSARPRGGYEQYF.

This clonotype was seen a handful of times. Little can be read into the size of this beta chain, an off-target read in a library designed for alpha chains. The J gene is TRBJ2-2, the V gene TRBV20-1; possibly TRBD2 for D (5 bases). The V gene lost 0 bases and the J gene lost 5 bases, with 7 bases spanning the gap. CDR1 and CDR2 from the germline V gene are DFQATT and SNEGSKA (reference sequence). This CDR3 spans 13 amino acids. CDR3 nucleotides: TGCAGTGCTAGAGAAACTAGGACCGGGGAGCTGTTTTTT. Translating gives CSARETRTGELFF.

This clonotype is medium-sized (0.01 to 0.1%). This beta chain is a stray read from a library made for alpha chains; its abundance is not meaningful. The chain joins TRBV7-2 to TRBJ1-4; D gene ambiguous. The germline V gene has CDR1 SGHTA and CDR2 FQGNSA. The CDR3 spans 15 residues. The ends were cut back, 1 base at V and 4 bases at J, with 10 bases in the middle. The CDR3 DNA sequence: TGTGCCAGCAGCTTAGATCCAGCAGATAATGAAAAACTGTTTTTT. Protein sequence: CASSLDPADNEKLFF.

Remarks on this clonotype: Little can be read into the size of this beta chain, an off-target read in a library designed for alpha chains. J is TRBJ2-1 and V is TRBV7-9, with TRBD2 matching 7 bases. The ends lost 2 bases at V and 3 bases at J; junction bases unmatched: 7. Germline V gives CDR1 SEHNR, CDR2 FQNEAQ (reference sequence). The CDR3 contains 16 residues. The CDR3 protein is CASSLPAGPHYNEQFF. CDR3 sequence (DNA): TGTGCCAGCAGCTTACCAGCGGGACCCCACTACAATGAGCAGTTCTTC. Full variable domain (missing parts from reference TRBV7-9 and TRBJ2-1): DTGVSQNPRHKITKRGQNVTFRCDPISEHNRLYWYRQTLGQGPEFLTYFQNEAQLEKSRLLSDRFSAERPKGSFSTLEIQRTEQGDSAMYLCASSLPAGPHYNEQFFGPGTRLTVL.

A few counts support this clonotype. This beta chain appears as a stray read in a library generated for alpha chains; its size is not informative. The chain joins TRBV11-2 to TRBJ2-3, with a possible D match to TRBD2 (5 bases). Between the trimmed V and J ends, which lost 4 bases and 3 bases, there was a span of 17 bases. The germline V gene has CDR1 SGHAT and CDR2 FQNNGV. The CDR3 has 16 amino acids. The CDR3 DNA is TGTGCCAGCAGCTCTTTAGTTTGGGAGAGAACAGATACGCAGTATTTT. Translating it yields CASSSLVWERTDTQYF. The variable domain in full, with the rest retrieved from reference TRBV11-2 and TRBJ2-3, is EAGVAQSPRYKIIEKRQSVAFWCNPISGHATLYWYQQILGQGPKLLIQFQNNGVVDDSQLPKDRFSAERLKGVDSTLKIQPAKLEDSAVYLCASSSLVWERTDTQYFGPGTRLTVL.

In its sample, this clonotype was seen a few times. This beta chain appears as a stray read in a library generated for alpha chains; its size is not informative. V is TRBV9 and J is TRBJ1-6, with D tentatively TRBD1 (5 bases). Germline loops: CDR1 SGDLS, CDR2 YYNGEE. Trimming left V 0 bases short and J 10 bases short, with 11 bases between. This CDR3 has 14 residues. The CDR3 DNA reads TGTGCCAGCAGCGTAGACAGGATTGGGTCACCCCTCCACTTT. It encodes CASSVDRIGSPLHF.

This clonotype showed up many times. At one end, the junction sequence differs from germline, possibly due to a read error. Being off target in a library aimed at alpha chains, this beta chain has a size of little meaning. The V and J genes are TRBV29-1 and TRBJ1-3; a possible D gene is TRBD1 (6 bases). The CDR3 totals 12 residues. CDR1 and CDR2 from the germline V gene are SQVTM and ANQGSEA. Here the CDR3 reads CSVDRGGDTIYF. In DNA form, the CDR3 reads TGCAGCGTTGACAGGGGTGGAGACACCATATATTTT.

This clonotype was counted between two and nine times. As an off-target read in a library built for alpha chains, this beta chain has a frequency of little significance. This rearrangement joins TRBV27 to TRBJ1-5, with TRBD1 identical over 7 bases. The V and J ends lost 3 bases and 4 bases, in that order; junction bases with no gene match: 12. The CDR3 covers 17 residues. Germline loops: CDR1 MNHEY, CDR2 SMNVEV (reference sequence). The CDR3: CASSFYSQGLGNQPQHF. The CDR3 DNA follows: TGTGCCAGCAGTTTTTATTCACAGGGGTTAGGTAATCAGCCCCAGCATTTT.

This clonotype was observed at least ten times. This beta chain is an unintended read in a library built for alpha chains; its size means little. V usage is TRBV2 and J usage is TRBJ2-7; D is undetermined. Germline lookup yields CDR1 SNHLY and CDR2 FYNNEI. Trimming shortened V by 8 bases and J by 2 bases, and 10 bases separated the two germline ends. The length of the CDR3 is 12 residues. The CDR3 coding sequence is TGTGCCAGCGGCTGGCAGGCCTACGAGCAGTACTTC. Amino acid sequence: CASGWQAYEQYF. The variable domain in full, with the rest retrieved from reference TRBV2 and TRBJ2-7, is EPEVTQTPSHQVTQMGQEVILRCVPISNHLYFYWYRQILGQKVEFLVSFYNNEISEKSEIFDDQFSVERPDGSNFTLKIRSTKLEDSAMYFCASGWQAYEQYFGPGTRLTVT.

Concerning this clonotype itself: In a library made to pick up alpha chains, this beta chain is a stray read with a size that means little. CDR3 nucleotide sequence: TGCAGTGCTAGGGGCAGCCCCAGGGCCAATCAGCCCCAGCATTTT. The encoded protein is CSARGSPRANQPQHF. This chain connects TRBV20-1 to TRBJ1-5, with a possible D match to TRBD1 (5 bases). With 3 bases removed from V and 3 bases from J, the gap between germline ends came to 15 bases. Germline V gene data show CDR1 as DFQATT and CDR2 as SNEGSKA (reference sequence). The CDR3 contains 15 residues.

This clonotype was seen ten or more times. Within a library made for alpha chains, this beta chain is off target, and its count is uninformative. This chain connects TRBV29-1 to TRBJ1-1, with D uncertain. Trimming pared 7 bases from V and 11 bases from J, leaving 23 bases between. The CDR3 loop spans 13 amino acids. The V gene's germline CDR1 is SQVTM and CDR2 ANQGSEA. The CDR3 region is CSASERLGREAFF. The CDR3 DNA sequence: TGCAGCGCTTCTGAACGTTTAGGAAGGGAGGCTTTCTTT.

This clonotype came up a few times. Little can be read into the size of this beta chain, an off-target read in a library designed for alpha chains. The chain joins TRBV5-1 to TRBJ2-7, with TRBD1 identical over 11 bases. This CDR3 contains 14 residues. The germline gives CDR1 SGHRS, CDR2 YFSETQ. The V and J ends lost 4 bases and 3 bases, in that order; junction bases with no gene match: 3. Here the CDR3 reads CASSLGTGGYEQYF. In DNA form, the CDR3 reads TGCGCCAGCAGCCTAGGGACAGGGGGCTACGAGCAGTACTTC.

This clonotype was observed many times. This beta chain appears as a stray read in a library generated for alpha chains; its size is not informative. The genes are TRBV7-8 and TRBJ2-3; D unresolved. Germline lookup yields CDR1 SGHVS and CDR2 FQNEAQ. This CDR3 spans 13 amino acids. Deletions cut 2 bases from V and 6 bases from J, with 9 bases between. This CDR3 is CASSLLPWDTQYF. The CDR3 nucleotides read TGTGCCAGCAGCTTACTACCGTGGGATACGCAGTATTTT.

There are many counts of this clonotype. This beta chain was picked up by a library intended for alpha chains and is off target, so its count carries little meaning. This rearrangement joins TRBV5-1 to TRBJ2-3, with TRBD2 identical over 9 bases. The germline V gene encodes CDR1 SGHRS and CDR2 YFSETQ. Trimming cost V 4 bases and J 6 bases; bases outside gene matches: 9. This CDR3 spans 15 amino acids. The CDR3 loop reads CASSGGISGSDTQYF. DNA for the CDR3: TGCGCCAGCAGCGGGGGGATTAGCGGGAGTGATACGCAGTATTTT. The variable domain in full, with the rest retrieved from reference TRBV5-1 and TRBJ2-3, is KAGVTQTPRYLIKTRGQQVTLSCSPISGHRSVSWYQQTPGQGLQFLFEYFSETQRNKGNFPGRFSGRQFSNSRSEMNVSTLELGDSALYLCASSGGISGSDTQYFGPGTRLTVL.

This clonotype is labeled as medium-sized. For a library built for alpha chains, this beta chain is a stray read; little rests on its size. V usage is TRBV28 and J usage is TRBJ2-7, with 12 bases matching TRBD1. Germline CDR1 MDHEN, CDR2 SYDVKM. Trimming cost V 8 bases and J 6 bases; bases outside gene matches: 5. The CDR3 is 13 residues long. CDR3 in amino acids: CASGTGGSSEQYF. The CDR3 bases are TGTGCCAGCGGGACAGGGGGCTCTTCCGAGCAGTACTTC.

This clonotype showed up many times. This beta chain lies outside the target of a library built for alpha chains; its clone size means little. The V call is TRBV5-1, the J call TRBJ2-3; D might be TRBD1 (8 bases). CDR3 length: 14 residues. Germline values: CDR1 SGHRS, CDR2 YFSETQ. Trimming took off 4 bases at V and 6 bases at J, with 15 bases between the two ends. DNA for the CDR3: TGCGCCAGCAGCCAGGACAGGGAGGGGGATACGCAGTATTTT. It specifies CASSQDREGDTQYF.

This clonotype was seen repeatedly, ten times or more. For a library built for alpha chains, this beta chain is a stray read; little rests on its size. The chain joins TRBV7-6 to TRBJ1-1; 9 bases line up with TRBD1. V trimming: 5 bases; J trimming: 0 bases; junction bases outside the gene matches: 13. Looked up from germline, CDR1 is SGHVS and CDR2 is FNYEAQ. This CDR3 is built from 18 residues. The CDR3 DNA reads as TGTGCCAGCAGCCTAGGGACAGGGTTCACCACTTTGAACACTGAAGCTTTCTTT. Amino acids: CASSLGTGFTTLNTEAFF.

This clonotype was detected a few times. In a library made to pick up alpha chains, this beta chain is a stray read with a size that means little. This chain uses TRBV24-1 with TRBJ2-5; either TRBD1 or TRBD2 may fit D (5 bases each). The germline V gene encodes CDR1 KGHDR and CDR2 SFDVKD. The V end was cut by 4 bases, the J end by 2 bases, with 16 bases between. This CDR3 has 16 residues. The CDR3 DNA follows: TGTGCCACCAGTGACACCGGGACCTATGAACAAGAGACCCAGTACTTC. Protein: CATSDTGTYEQETQYF.

This clonotype was counted ten times or more. The library was prepared for alpha chains; this beta chain is a stray read, so its frequency means little. This chain uses TRBV7-3 with TRBJ2-2, with 8 bases fitting TRBD1. V was pared by 2 bases and J by 2 bases, with 4 bases of the junction left unmatched. CDR3 size: 16 residues. The V gene's germline CDR1 is SGHTA and CDR2 FQGTGA. CDR3 amino acids: CASSLFGTGNTGELFF. The CDR3 DNA follows: TGTGCCAGCAGCTTATTTGGGACAGGAAACACCGGGGAGCTGTTTTTT.

This clonotype was recorded many times. This beta chain was picked up by a library intended for alpha chains and is off target, so its count carries little meaning. The chain joins TRBV11-2 to TRBJ2-3; D might be TRBD1 or TRBD2, each matching 5 bases. CDR1 and CDR2 (germline): SGHAT, FQNNGV. V was pared by 5 bases and J by 2 bases, with 17 bases between. The CDR3 is 16 amino acids. The CDR3 loop is CASSPTLGEPTDTQYF. In DNA form, the CDR3 reads TGTGCCAGCAGCCCAACACTAGGGGAACCCACAGATACGCAGTATTTT. Based on the CDR3 plus reference TRBV11-2 and TRBJ2-3, the full variable domain is EAGVAQSPRYKIIEKRQSVAFWCNPISGHATLYWYQQILGQGPKLLIQFQNNGVVDDSQLPKDRFSAERLKGVDSTLKIQPAKLEDSAVYLCASSPTLGEPTDTQYFGPGTRLTVL.